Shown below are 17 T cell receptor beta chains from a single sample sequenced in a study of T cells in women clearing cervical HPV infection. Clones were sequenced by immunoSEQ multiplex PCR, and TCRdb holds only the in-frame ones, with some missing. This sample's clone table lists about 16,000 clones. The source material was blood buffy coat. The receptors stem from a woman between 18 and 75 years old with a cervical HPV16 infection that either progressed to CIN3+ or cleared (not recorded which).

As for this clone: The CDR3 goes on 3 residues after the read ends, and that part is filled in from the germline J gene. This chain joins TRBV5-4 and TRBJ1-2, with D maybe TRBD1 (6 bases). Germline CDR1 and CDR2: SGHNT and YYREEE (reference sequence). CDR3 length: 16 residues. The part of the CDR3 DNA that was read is TGTGCCAGCAGCTTGGCCTACACAGGGCAATCCTTCGGG. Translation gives CASSLAYTGQSFG. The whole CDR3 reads CASSLAYTGQSFGYTF. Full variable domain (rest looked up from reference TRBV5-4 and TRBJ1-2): ETGVTQSPTHLIKTRGQQVTLRCSSQSGHNTVSWYQQALGQGPQFIFQYYREEENGRGNFPPRFSGLQFPNYSSELNVNALELDDSALYLCASSLAYTGQSFGYTFGSGTRLTVV.

The CDR3 loop reads CSLERGAVDTQYF. Partial CDR3 DNA: TGCAGCTTGGAGCGGGGGGCCGTAGATACG. This chain uses TRBV29-1 with TRBJ2-3; 9 bases line up with TRBD2. The read halts 3 residues ahead of the CDR3 end, with the missing end drawn from the germline J gene. Germline V CDR1 and CDR2: SQVTM, ANQGSEA. V dropped 8 bases and J dropped 5; count of bases not matched to a gene: 8. CDR3 length equals 13 residues.

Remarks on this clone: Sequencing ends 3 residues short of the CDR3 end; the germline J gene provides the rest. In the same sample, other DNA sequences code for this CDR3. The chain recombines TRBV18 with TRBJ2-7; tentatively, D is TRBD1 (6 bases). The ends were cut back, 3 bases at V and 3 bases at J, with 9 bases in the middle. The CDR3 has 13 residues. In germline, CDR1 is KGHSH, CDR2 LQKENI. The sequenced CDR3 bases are TGTGCCAGCTCACCGTCACAGGGCTACGAG. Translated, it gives CASSPSQGYE. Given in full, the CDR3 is CASSPSQGYEQYF.

The part of the CDR3 DNA that was read is TGCAGTGCTAAGGAACGGACTAGCTCCTACAATGAG. This sequence encodes CSAKERTSSYNE. Given in full, the CDR3 is CSAKERTSSYNEQFF. The V call is TRBV20-1, the J call TRBJ2-1; TRBD2 agrees at 7 bases. Coverage ceases 3 residues before the CDR3 finishes, and the germline J gene fills in the end. The CDR3 loop spans 15 amino acids. The ends lost 4 bases at V and 0 bases at J; junction bases unmatched: 6. CDR1 DFQATT and CDR2 SNEGSKA come from the germline V gene (reference sequence).

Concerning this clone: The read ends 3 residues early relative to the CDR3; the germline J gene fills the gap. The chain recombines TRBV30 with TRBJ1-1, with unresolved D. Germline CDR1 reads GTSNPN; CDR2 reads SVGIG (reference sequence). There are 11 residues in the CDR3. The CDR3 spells CAWSRSAEAFF. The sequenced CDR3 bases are TGTGCCTGGAGTCGTAGCGCCGAA.

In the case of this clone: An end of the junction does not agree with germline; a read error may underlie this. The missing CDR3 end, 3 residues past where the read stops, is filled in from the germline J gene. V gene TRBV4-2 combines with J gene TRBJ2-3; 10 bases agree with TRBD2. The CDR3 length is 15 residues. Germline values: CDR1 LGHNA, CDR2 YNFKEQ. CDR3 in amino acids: CASSQAGGALHTQYF. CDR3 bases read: TGCGCCAGCAGCCAAGCGGGGGGGGCATTACATACG.

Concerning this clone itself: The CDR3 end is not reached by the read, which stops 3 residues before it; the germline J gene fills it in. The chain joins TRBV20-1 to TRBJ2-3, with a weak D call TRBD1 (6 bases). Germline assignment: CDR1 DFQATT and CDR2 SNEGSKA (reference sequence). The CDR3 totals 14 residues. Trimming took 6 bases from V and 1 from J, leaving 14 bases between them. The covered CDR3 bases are TGCAGTGCGCACACGACAGGCGGCACAGATACG. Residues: CSAHTTGGTDT. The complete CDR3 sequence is CSAHTTGGTDTQYF.

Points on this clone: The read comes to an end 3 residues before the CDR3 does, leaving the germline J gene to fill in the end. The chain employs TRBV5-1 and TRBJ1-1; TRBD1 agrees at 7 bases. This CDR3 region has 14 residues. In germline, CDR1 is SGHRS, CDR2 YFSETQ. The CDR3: CASSLEATGSEAFF. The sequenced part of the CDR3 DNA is TGCGCCAGCAGCTTGGAGGCGACAGGGTCGGAA.

The CDR3 DNA, read in part, is TGTGCCTGGAATATTGAAGGGGGTCAGCCC. Translating it yields CAWNIEGGQP. Given in full, the CDR3 is CAWNIEGGQPQHF. This chain joins TRBV30 and TRBJ1-5, with D perhaps matching TRBD1 (6 bases). The read terminates 3 residues before the CDR3 end, so the remaining end is supplied by the germline J gene. Deletions cut 4 bases from V and 6 bases from J, with 13 bases between. Germline CDR1 is GTSNPN and CDR2 is SVGIG (reference sequence). The CDR3 extends over 13 amino acids.

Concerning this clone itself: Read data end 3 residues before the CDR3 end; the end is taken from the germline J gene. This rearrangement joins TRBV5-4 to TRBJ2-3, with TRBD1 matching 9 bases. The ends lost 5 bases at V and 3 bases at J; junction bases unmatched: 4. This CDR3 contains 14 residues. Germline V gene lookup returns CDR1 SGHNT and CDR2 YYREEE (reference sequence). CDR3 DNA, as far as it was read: TGTGCCAGCAGGCGGACAGGGGAAACAGATACG. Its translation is CASRRTGETDT. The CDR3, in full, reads CASRRTGETDTQYF.

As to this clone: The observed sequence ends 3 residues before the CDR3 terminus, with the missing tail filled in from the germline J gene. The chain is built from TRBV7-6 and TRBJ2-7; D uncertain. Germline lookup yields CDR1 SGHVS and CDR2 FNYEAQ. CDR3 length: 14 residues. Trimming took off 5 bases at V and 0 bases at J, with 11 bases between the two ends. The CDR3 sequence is CASSPEPSSYEQYF. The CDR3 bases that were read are TGTGCCAGCAGCCCGGAGCCTAGCTCCTACGAG.

The sequenced CDR3 bases are TGTGCCTGGAGTGTACAGGAGGATTCACCC. The encoded protein is CAWSVQEDSP. The full CDR3 protein reads CAWSVQEDSPLHF. This chain joins TRBV30 and TRBJ1-6; D perhaps matches TRBD1 (5 bases). The read stops 3 residues short of the end of the CDR3; the missing end is completed from the germline J gene. Per germline, CDR1 GTSNPN and CDR2 SVGIG (reference sequence). The CDR3 sequence is 13 residues long. Trimming cost V 0 bases and J 8 bases, with 8 bases left between them.

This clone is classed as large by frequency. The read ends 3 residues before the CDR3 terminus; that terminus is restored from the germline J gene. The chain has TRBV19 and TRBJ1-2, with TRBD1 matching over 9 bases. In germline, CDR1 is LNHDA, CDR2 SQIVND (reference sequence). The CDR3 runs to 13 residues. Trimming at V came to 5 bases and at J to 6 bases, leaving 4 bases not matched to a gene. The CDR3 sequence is CASSYRTGDGYTF. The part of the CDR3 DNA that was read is TGTGCCAGTAGTTACCGGACAGGGGATGGC.

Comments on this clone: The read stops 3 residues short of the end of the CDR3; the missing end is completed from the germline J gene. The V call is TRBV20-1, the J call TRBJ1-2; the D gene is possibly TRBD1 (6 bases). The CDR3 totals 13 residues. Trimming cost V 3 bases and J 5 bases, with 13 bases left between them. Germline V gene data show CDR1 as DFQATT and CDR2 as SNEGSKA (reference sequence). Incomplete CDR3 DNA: TGCAGTGCTAGTACAGGGACGGGGTATGGC. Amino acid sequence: CSASTGTGYG. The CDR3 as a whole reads CSASTGTGYGYTF.

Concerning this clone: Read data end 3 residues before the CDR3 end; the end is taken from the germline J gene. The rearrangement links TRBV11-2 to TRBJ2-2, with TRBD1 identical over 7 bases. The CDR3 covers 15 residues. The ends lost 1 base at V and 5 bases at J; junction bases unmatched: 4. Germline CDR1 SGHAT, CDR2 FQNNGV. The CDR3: CASSLVQGWTGELFF. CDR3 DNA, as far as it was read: TGTGCCAGCAGCTTAGTACAGGGGTGGACCGGGGAG.

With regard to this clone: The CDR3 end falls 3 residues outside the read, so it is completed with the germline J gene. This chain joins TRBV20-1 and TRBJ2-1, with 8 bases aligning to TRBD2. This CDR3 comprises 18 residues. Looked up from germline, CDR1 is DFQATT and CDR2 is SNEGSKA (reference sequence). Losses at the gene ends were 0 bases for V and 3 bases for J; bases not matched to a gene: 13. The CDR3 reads CSARDYARAGADYNEQFF. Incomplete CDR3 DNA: TGCAGTGCTAGAGATTACGCGCGAGCGGGGGCCGACTACAATGAG.

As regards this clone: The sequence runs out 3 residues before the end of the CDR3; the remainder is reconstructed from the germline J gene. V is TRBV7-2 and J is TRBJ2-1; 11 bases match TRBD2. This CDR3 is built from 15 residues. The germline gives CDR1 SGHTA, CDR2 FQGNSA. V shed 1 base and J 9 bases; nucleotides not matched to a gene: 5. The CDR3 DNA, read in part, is TGTGCCAGCAGCTTAGGACTAGCGGGGAAGGTTGAG. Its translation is CASSLGLAGKVE. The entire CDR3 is CASSLGLAGKVEQFF. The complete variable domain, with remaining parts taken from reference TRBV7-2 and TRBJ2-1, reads GAGVSQSPSNKVTEKGKDVELRCDPISGHTALYWYRQSLGQGLEFLIYFQGNSAPDKSGLPSDRFSAERTGGSVSTLTIQRTQQEDSAVYLCASSLGLAGKVEQFFGPGTRLTVL.